These T cell receptor beta chains were read from a single sample in a study of T cell changes during pregnancy in multiple sclerosis. The data were produced by immunoSEQ multiplex PCR, yet TCRdb's version contains in-frame clones alone and is incomplete. Among about 71,000 clones, around nine tenths were seen once, and the ten largest hold about 1%. The sequencing here drew on peripheral blood, taken in the third trimester of pregnancy. The receptors derive from a female donor with multiple sclerosis, enrolled in a pregnancy study. Each CDR3 is given with its conserved first and last residue. A D gene is named only where the DNA matches it firmly. The listing skips clone size in some rows; elsewhere it reads once, few, many or a size class.

length	D	V	J	size	CDR3	DNA
15	.	TRBV5-6	TRBJ2-1	.	CASSLFRGVDNEQFF	TGTGCCAGCAGCTTGTTTCGCGGAGTAGACAATGAGCAGTTCTTC
18	TRBD2	TRBV28	TRBJ2-6	.	CASARRAGGATGANVLTF	TGTGCCAGCGCCAGGAGGGCGGGGGGCGCGACTGGGGCCAACGTCCTGACTTTC
15	TRBD1	TRBV11-2	TRBJ2-1	.	CASRTGDLPYNEQFF	TGTGCCAGCAGAACAGGGGATCTCCCCTACAATGAGCAGTTCTTC
12	.	TRBV18	TRBJ2-5	.	CASSARQETQYF	TGTGCCAGCTCCGCGCGACAAGAGACCCAGTACTTC
15	.	TRBV2	TRBJ1-2	.	CASSRLRTDLYGYTF	TGTGCCAGCAGTCGGCTCCGGACAGACCTCTATGGCTACACCTTC
15	TRBD2	TRBV5-1	TRBJ2-7	.	CASSLELAGGYEQYF	TGCGCCAGCAGCTTGGAGCTAGCGGGAGGATACGAGCAGTACTTC
15	.	TRBV5-6	TRBJ1-3	once	CASSSYGGNGNTIYF	TGTGCCAGCAGCTCCTACGGGGGGAACGGAAACACCATATATTTT
13	.	TRBV5-4	TRBJ1-2	.	CASSPGDGYGYTF	TGTGCCAGCAGCCCAGGGGACGGCTATGGCTACACCTTC
15	TRBD1	TRBV7-3	TRBJ1-3	.	CASSPGTGRGNTIYF	TGTGCCAGCAGCCCGGGGACAGGGCGCGGAAACACCATATATTTT
13	.	TRBV5-1	TRBJ1-2	.	CASSWGEVNGYTF	TGCGCCAGCAGCTGGGGGGAAGTTAATGGCTACACCTTC
15	.	TRBV28	TRBJ2-3	once	CASRFTGGGTDTQYF	TGTGCCAGCAGATTTACCGGCGGGGGCACAGATACGCAGTATTTT
15	TRBD1	TRBV6-5	TRBJ2-1	.	CASSYGQGGYNEQFF	TGTGCCAGCAGTTATGGACAGGGAGGCTACAATGAGCAGTTCTTC
15	.	TRBV5-1	TRBJ2-3	few	CASSLGDTYTDTQYF	TGCGCCAGCAGCTTGGGGGACACTTACACAGATACGCAGTATTTT
14	.	TRBV7-2	TRBJ2-1	.	CASSYRSGDNEQFF	TGTGCCAGCAGCTACCGGTCGGGGGACAATGAGCAGTTCTTC
15	TRBD1	TRBV7-9	TRBJ1-1	few	CASSLGGTGGRVAFF	TGTGCCAGCAGCTTAGGGGGCACAGGGGGAAGGGTAGCTTTCTTT
15	TRBD1	TRBV28	TRBJ2-2	.	CASSFRDRVTGELFF	TGTGCCAGCAGCTTCCGGGACAGGGTAACCGGGGAGCTGTTTTTT
15	.	TRBV7-2	TRBJ2-7	once	CASSHYIPLTYEQYF	TGTGCCAGCAGCCACTACATACCCCTCACCTACGAGCAGTACTTC
21	.	TRBV1	TRBJ2-3	.	CTSSQAQGLSPHSNYTDTQYF	TGCACCAGCAGCCAAGCCCAAGGACTCTCTCCCCACTCCAACTACACAGATACGCAGTATTTT
17	.	TRBV25-1	TRBJ1-4	once	CASSEKSHSRTNEKLFF	TGTGCCAGCAGTGAAAAGTCCCACTCAAGAACTAATGAAAAACTGTTTTTT
15	TRBD1	TRBV5-4	TRBJ2-1	.	CASSLRTGAYNEQFF	TGTGCCAGCAGCTTGAGGACAGGGGCCTACAATGAGCAGTTCTTC
13	TRBD1	TRBV10-1	TRBJ1-2	.	CASSGDSNYGYTF	TGCGCCAGCAGTGGGGACAGTAACTATGGCTACACCTTC
13	.	TRBV28	TRBJ2-5	.	CASSEYVQETQYF	TGTGCCAGCAGTGAGTACGTACAAGAGACCCAGTACTTC
16	.	TRBV25-1	TRBJ2-7	.	CASSENPGAPAYEQYF	TGTGCCAGCAGTGAAAATCCGGGAGCACCCGCCTACGAGCAGTACTTC
15	TRBD1	TRBV7-2	TRBJ1-5	.	CASSLGTGGNQPQHF	TGTGCCAGCAGCTTAGGGACAGGGGGCAATCAGCCCCAGCATTTT
13	.	TRBV13	TRBJ1-2	.	CASSYGGPYGYTF	TGTGCCAGCAGCTACGGGGGACCCTATGGCTACACCTTC
15	.	TRBV19	TRBJ1-4	.	CASSIGGGDYEKLFF	TGTGCCAGTAGTATAGGCGGGGGCGACTATGAAAAACTGTTTTTT
15	.	TRBV9	TRBJ1-2	.	CASSVRDSPPAGYTF	TGTGCCAGCAGCGTCCGAGACAGCCCCCCAGCTGGCTACACCTTC
14	.	TRBV11-3	TRBJ2-3	.	CASSLQYPTDTQYF	TGTGCCAGCAGCTTACAGTACCCCACAGATACGCAGTATTTT
16	.	TRBV2	TRBJ1-6	.	CASSDSLGQTNSPLHF	TGTGCCAGCAGTGATTCTCTAGGACAGACCAATTCACCCCTCCACTTT
16	TRBD2	TRBV7-2	TRBJ2-3	.	CASNLFGGSGADTQYF	TGTGCCAGCAACCTCTTCGGGGGGTCTGGGGCAGATACGCAGTATTTT
19	TRBD1	TRBV9	TRBJ2-2	.	CASSPPKGTGQGNTGELFF	TGTGCCAGCAGCCCACCAAAAGGAACGGGACAGGGTAACACCGGGGAGCTGTTTTTT
13	.	TRBV29-1	TRBJ2-7	.	CSVEDQVDYEQYF	TGCAGCGTTGAAGACCAGGTGGACTACGAGCAGTACTTC
16	TRBD1	TRBV11-2	TRBJ2-7	.	CASSLEVTGGRYEQYF	TGTGCCAGCAGCTTAGAGGTGACAGGGGGCCGCTACGAGCAGTACTTC